The present TCR beta chain was sequenced within a study of blood T cell repertoires in COVID-19. In the study overall: COVID-19 samples collected from the United States, Italy and Spain covered acute and convalescent phases. From T cells, B-cell-depleted T cells, or PBMCs came the material, which was cDNA or gDNA.

In the study's own analysis: Amplification with reference gene primers provided the estimates of nucleated cell counts. Sequenced by immunoSEQ multiplex PCR; TCRdb stores in-frame clones only, minus some. V, J and clone size are those of that table, while D and trimming were read from the DNA. The profile shows 20,000 to 30,000 clones, about 76% of them singletons. This CDR3 spans 15 amino acids. After removal of 1 base from V and 8 bases from J, the junction contained 8 bases not matched to a gene. CDR1 is SGHTA, CDR2 FQGNSA, per germline. The chain is built from TRBV7-2 and TRBJ2-7, with TRBD2 matching over 10 bases. The sequence came from an elderly man with active or convalescent COVID-19. The specimen was peripheral blood. The CDR3 here is CASSLGLAGRSQQYF. The DNA for the CDR3 is TGTGCCAGCAGCTTAGGACTAGCGGGCCGGTCTCAGCAGTACTTC.